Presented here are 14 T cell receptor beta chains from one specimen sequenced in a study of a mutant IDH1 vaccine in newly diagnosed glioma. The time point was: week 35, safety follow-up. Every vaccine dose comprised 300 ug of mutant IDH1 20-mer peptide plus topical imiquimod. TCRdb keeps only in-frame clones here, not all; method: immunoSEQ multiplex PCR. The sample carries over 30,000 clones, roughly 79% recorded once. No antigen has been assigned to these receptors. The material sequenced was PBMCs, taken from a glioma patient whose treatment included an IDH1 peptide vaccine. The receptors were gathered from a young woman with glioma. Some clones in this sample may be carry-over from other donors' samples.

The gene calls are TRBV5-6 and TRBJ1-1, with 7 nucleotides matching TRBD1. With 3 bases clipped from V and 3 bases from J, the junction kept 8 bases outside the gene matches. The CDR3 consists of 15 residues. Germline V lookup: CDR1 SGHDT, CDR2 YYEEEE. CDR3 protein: CASSYSPTGDTEAFF. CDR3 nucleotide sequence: TGTGCCAGCAGCTACTCCCCCACAGGGGACACTGAAGCTTTCTTT.

CDR3 sequence (DNA): TGTGCCAGCAGTGATCAGGGGGCGAGGGCCGGGGAGCTGTTTTTT. This codes for CASSDQGARAGELFF. The chain has TRBV25-1 and TRBJ2-2, with 8 bases lining up with TRBD1. This CDR3 region has 15 residues. The V and J ends lost 3 bases and 6 bases, in that order; junction bases with no gene match: 6. Looked up from germline, CDR1 is MGHDK and CDR2 is SYGVNS.

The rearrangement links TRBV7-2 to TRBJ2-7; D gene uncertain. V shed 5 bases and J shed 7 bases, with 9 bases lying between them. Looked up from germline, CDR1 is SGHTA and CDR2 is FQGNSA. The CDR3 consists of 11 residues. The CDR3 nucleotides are TGTGCCAGCAGCCGCACGGTTGAGCAGTACTTC. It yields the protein CASSRTVEQYF.

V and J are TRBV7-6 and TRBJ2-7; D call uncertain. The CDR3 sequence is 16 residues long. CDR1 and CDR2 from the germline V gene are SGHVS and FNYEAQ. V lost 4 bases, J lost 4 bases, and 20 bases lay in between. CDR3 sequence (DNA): TGTGCCAGCAGCTCGTTAGCTTCCGGGTCATCGTACGAGCAGTACTTC. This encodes CASSSLASGSSYEQYF.

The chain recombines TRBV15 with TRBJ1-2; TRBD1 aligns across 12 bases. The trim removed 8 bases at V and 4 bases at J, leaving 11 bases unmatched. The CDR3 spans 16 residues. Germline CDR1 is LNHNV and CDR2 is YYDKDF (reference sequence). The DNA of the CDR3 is TGTGCCACCCAAGACGGGACAGGGGGCGTTGCCTATGGCTACACCTTC. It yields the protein CATQDGTGGVAYGYTF. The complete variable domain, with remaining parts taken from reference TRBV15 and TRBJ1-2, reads DAMVIQNPRYQVTQFGKPVTLSCSQTLNHNVMYWYQQKSSQAPKLLFHYYDKDFNNEADTPDNFQSRRPNTSFCFLDIRSPGLGDTAMYLCATQDGTGGVAYGYTFGSGTRLTVV.

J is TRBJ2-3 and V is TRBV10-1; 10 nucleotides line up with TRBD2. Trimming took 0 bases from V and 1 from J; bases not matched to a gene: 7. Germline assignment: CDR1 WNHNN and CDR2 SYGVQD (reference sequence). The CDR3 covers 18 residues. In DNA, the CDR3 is TGCGCCAGCAGTGAGTCGCCGATAGCGGGAGGAGGCACAGATACGCAGTATTTT. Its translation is CASSESPIAGGGTDTQYF.

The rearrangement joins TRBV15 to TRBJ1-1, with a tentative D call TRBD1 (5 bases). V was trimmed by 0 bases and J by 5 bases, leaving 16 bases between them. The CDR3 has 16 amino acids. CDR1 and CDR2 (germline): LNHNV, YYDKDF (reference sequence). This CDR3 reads CATSRDLGRTSTEAFF. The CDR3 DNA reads TGTGCCACCAGCAGAGATCTTGGCAGGACATCAACTGAAGCTTTCTTT. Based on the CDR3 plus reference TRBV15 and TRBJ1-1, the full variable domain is DAMVIQNPRYQVTQFGKPVTLSCSQTLNHNVMYWYQQKSSQAPKLLFHYYDKDFNNEADTPDNFQSRRPNTSFCFLDIRSPGLGDTAMYLCATSRDLGRTSTEAFFGQGTRLTVV.

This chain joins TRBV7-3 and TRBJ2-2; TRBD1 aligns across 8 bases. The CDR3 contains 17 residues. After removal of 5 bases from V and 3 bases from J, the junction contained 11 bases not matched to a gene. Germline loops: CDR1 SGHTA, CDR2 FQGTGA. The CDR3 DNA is TGTGCCAGCAGCCCGCTACATCAGGGGGCCGACACCGGGGAGCTGTTTTTT. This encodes CASSPLHQGADTGELFF. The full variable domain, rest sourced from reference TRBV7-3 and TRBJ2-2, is GAGVSQTPSNKVTEKGKYVELRCDPISGHTALYWYRQSLGQGPEFLIYFQGTGAADDSGLPNDRFFAVRPEGSVSTLKIQRTERGDSAVYLCASSPLHQGADTGELFFGEGSRLTVL.

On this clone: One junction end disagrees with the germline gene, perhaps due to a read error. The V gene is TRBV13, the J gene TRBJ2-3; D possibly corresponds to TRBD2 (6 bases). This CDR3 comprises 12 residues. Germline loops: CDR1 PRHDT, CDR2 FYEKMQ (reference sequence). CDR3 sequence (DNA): TGTGCCAGCAGCTTAGGGGTAGGAGGGTCGGATTTT. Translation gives CASSLGVGGSDF.

The chain's CDR3 is CASSSPSDRAKNIQYF. In DNA, the CDR3 is TGTGCCAGCAGCTCCCCGTCGGACAGGGCCAAAAACATTCAGTACTTC. This rearrangement joins TRBV27 to TRBJ2-4; TRBD1 aligns across 7 bases. The CDR3 is 16 amino acids. Trimming took 6 bases from V and 1 from J; bases not matched to a gene: 9. The germline V gene has CDR1 MNHEY and CDR2 SMNVEV (reference sequence).

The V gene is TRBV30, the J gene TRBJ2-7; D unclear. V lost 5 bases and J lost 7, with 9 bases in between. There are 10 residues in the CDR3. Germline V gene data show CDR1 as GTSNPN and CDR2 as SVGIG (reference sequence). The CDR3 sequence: CAWGLREQYF. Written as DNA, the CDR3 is TGTGCCTGGGGGTTGCGGGAGCAGTACTTC.

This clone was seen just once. The chain's CDR3 is CASSPPGTLGNEQFF. CDR3 sequence (DNA): TGTGCCAGCAGCCCCCCCGGTACCCTAGGTAATGAGCAGTTCTTC. V gene TRBV11-2 combines with J gene TRBJ2-1; D gene uncertain. Trimming took 5 bases from V and 7 from J, leaving 18 bases between them. The CDR3 extends over 15 amino acids. Germline CDR1 is SGHAT and CDR2 is FQNNGV.

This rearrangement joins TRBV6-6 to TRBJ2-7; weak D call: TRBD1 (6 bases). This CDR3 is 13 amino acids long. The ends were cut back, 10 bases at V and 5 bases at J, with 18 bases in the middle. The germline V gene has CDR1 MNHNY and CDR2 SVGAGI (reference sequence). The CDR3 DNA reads TGTGCCATTAAGGAACAGGGCCCCCACGAGCAGTACTTC. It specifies CAIKEQGPHEQYF.

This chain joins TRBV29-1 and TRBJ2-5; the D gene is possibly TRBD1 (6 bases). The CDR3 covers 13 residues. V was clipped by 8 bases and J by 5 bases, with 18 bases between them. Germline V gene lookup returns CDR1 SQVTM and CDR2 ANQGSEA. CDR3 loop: CSLMRGIGETQYF. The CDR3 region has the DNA TGCAGCCTAATGAGGGGGATAGGGGAGACCCAGTACTTC.